This record looks at one T cell receptor (beta chain) sequence and its context. There is no known antigen for this receptor. Base qualities are missing; no much larger clone stands one base away. Additional DNA sequences in this sample encode the identical CDR3. TCRbeta CDR3 regions were amplified from genomic DNA using the immunoSEQ Assay, a bias-controlled multiplex PCR. Under the source paper's analysis protocol: Nucleated cell counts per sample were estimated from amplification of reference gene primers within the assay. To quantify the absolute abundance of each unique TCRbeta CDR3 rearrangement, sequence reads were collapsed and filtered. For each sample, productive Simpson clonality was calculated as the square root of Simpson's diversity index across productive rearrangements. TCRdb obtained this table from immuneACCESS and retained in-frame rearrangements with V and J assigned. These tables miss some clones; where compared with another copy, unresolved V genes account for less than half of the shortfall, and the remainder is unexplained. Clone size and V and J calls were adopted from that table, with D and trimming inferred from the DNA. Here the sample has about 62,000 clones; roughly 88% occur a single time. 1% to 1.5% of the sample goes to the ten largest clones.

This entry comes from a study of blood T cell repertoires in COVID-19 (dated by TCRdb to the early 2020s). General notes on the study: Samples covering the acute and convalescent phases of COVID-19 were provided by collaborators in the United States, Italy and Spain. The material from the prospective study consisted of cDNA or gDNA derived from T cells, B-cell-depleted T cells, or PBMCs. Subjects who had been exposed to COVID-19, were actively infected with it, or had recovered from it provided the deeply sampled blood TCRbeta repertoires that made up the dataset. The repertoires were released in a freely available public database intended as a resource for research on the immune response to SARS-CoV-2. The samples were drawn from two sources: the first 160 participants of the ongoing ImmuneRACE study, and 1,000 to 1,500 subjects contributed by 6 global collaborators. Nearly every sample came with metadata listing a de-identified subject ID, COVID-19 status, age in years and sex. Where HLA class I and class II types were available, the types were taken from metadata supplied by the sample provider, not from assay-based typing.

The study at large found these results: How much clinical and demographic metadata was included differed by source and by participant, and the metadata was provided uncurated.

V and J lose 0 bases and 3 bases, and a span of 7 bases separates them. As encoded in the germline V gene (reference sequence), CDR1 is SGHNT while CDR2 is YYREEE. Spanning cysteine to phenylalanine, the CDR3 consists of 14 amino acids. Left in the record is the CDR3 DNA by itself, 42 bases read in frame from the first base. The collaborating institutions used their own protocols to collect whole blood in K2EDTA tubes. For TCRbeta analysis, collaborators shipped samples in one of three forms: frozen whole blood, isolated PBMCs, or DNA extracted from either of those sample types. This sequence originates from an elderly woman with acute or convalescent COVID-19. The sequenced sample consisted of peripheral blood. The chain uses TRBV5-4 and TRBJ1-5; 5 matching bases give a weak D call of TRBD1. The CDR3 here reads CASSLGGVNQPQHF. The DNA sequence follows: TGTGCCAGCAGCTTGGGGGGGGTCAATCAGCCCCAGCATTTT.